Each of the 3 T cell receptor beta chains below was sequenced from the same sample in a study of blood T cell repertoires in COVID-19. The data were produced by immunoSEQ multiplex PCR, yet TCRdb's version contains in-frame clones alone and is incomplete. The data hold under 150,000 clones, with more than 80% observed a single time. Sequencing input: peripheral blood. The receptors shown here come from a human donor in a cohort sampled during active COVID-19.

The chain employs TRBV18 and TRBJ2-7; D perhaps matches TRBD2 (6 bases). Germline lookup yields CDR1 KGHSH and CDR2 LQKENI. The CDR3 has 13 residues. Trimming stripped 3 bases from V and 3 bases from J, with 9 bases between. CDR3: CASSPLGGYEQYF. As DNA, the CDR3 is TGTGCCAGCTCACCTCTGGGGGGCTACGAGCAGTACTTC.

The chain carries TRBV19 and TRBJ1-1, with TRBD1 matching 10 bases. The V gene end was trimmed by 3 bases and the J gene end by 8 bases; junction bases not matched to a gene: 12. Germline loops: CDR1 LNHDA, CDR2 SQIVND (reference sequence). The CDR3 loop spans 16 amino acids. The CDR3 bases are TGTGCCAGTAGTATGCGACAGGGGGCGGTCATGCGAGAAGCTTTCTTT. It specifies CASSMRQGAVMREAFF.

The J gene is TRBJ1-3, the V gene TRBV30; D call uncertain. This CDR3 contains 14 residues. Germline CDR1 GTSNPN, CDR2 SVGIG (reference sequence). V dropped 0 bases and J dropped 0 bases, with 6 bases sitting between them. The CDR3 sequence: CAWSVNLSGNTIYF. CDR3 nucleotides: TGTGCCTGGAGTGTAAATCTCTCTGGAAACACCATATATTTT.